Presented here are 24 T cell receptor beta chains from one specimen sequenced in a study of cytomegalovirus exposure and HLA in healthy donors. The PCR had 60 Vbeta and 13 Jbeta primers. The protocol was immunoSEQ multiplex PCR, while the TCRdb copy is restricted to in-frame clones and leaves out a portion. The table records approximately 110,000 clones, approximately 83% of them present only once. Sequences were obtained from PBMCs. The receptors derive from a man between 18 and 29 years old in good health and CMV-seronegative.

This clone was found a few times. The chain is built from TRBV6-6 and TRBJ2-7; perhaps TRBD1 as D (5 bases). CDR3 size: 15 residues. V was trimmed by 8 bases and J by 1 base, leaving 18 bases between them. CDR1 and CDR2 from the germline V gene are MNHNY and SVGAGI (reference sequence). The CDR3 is CASSQYPRASYEQYF. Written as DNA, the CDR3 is TGTGCCAGCTCTCAATACCCCAGGGCATCCTACGAGCAGTACTTC.

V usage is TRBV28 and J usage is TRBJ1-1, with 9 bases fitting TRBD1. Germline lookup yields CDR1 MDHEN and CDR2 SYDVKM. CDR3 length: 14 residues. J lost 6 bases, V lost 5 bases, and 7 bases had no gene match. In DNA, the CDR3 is TGTGCCAGCAGTATCACAGACAGGGGGGCTGAAGCTTTCTTT. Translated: CASSITDRGAEAFF.

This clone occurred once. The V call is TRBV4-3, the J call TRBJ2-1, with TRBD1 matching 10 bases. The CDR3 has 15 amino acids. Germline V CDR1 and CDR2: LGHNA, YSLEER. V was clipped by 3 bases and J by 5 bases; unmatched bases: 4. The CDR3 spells CASSQSGTGDNEQFF. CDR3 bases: TGCGCCAGCAGCCAGTCCGGGACAGGGGACAATGAGCAGTTCTTC.

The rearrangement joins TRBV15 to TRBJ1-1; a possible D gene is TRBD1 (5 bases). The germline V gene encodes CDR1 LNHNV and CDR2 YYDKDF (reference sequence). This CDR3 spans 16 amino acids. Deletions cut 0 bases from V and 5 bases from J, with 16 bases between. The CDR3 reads CATSREVGGFGTEAFF. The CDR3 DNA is TGTGCCACCAGCAGAGAGGTGGGGGGGTTCGGGACTGAAGCTTTCTTT.

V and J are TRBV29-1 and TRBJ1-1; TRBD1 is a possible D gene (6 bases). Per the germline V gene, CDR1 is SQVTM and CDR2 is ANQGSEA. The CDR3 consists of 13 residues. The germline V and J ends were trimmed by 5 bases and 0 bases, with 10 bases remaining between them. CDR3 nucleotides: TGCAGCGTTCACCGGGACATGAACACTGAAGCTTTCTTT. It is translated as CSVHRDMNTEAFF.

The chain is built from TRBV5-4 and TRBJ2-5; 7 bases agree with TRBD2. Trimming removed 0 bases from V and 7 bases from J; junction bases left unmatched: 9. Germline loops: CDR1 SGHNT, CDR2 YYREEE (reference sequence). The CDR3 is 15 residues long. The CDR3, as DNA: TGTGCCAGCAGCTTGGGGTCGGGGGGTTTAGGGACCCAGTACTTC. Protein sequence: CASSLGSGGLGTQYF.

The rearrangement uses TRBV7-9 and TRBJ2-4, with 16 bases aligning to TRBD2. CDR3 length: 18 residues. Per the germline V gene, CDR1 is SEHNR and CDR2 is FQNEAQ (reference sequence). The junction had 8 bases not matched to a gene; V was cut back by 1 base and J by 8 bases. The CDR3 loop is CASSLGGLAGGPGDIQYF. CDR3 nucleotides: TGTGCCAGCAGCTTAGGGGGACTAGCGGGAGGGCCCGGAGACATTCAGTACTTC.

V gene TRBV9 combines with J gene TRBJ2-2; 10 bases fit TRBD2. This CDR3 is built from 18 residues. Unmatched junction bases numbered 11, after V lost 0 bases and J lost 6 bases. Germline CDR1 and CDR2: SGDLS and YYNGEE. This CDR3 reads CASSVGPLAGAGAGELFF. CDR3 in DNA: TGTGCCAGCAGCGTAGGTCCCCTAGCGGGAGCTGGGGCCGGGGAGCTGTTTTTT.

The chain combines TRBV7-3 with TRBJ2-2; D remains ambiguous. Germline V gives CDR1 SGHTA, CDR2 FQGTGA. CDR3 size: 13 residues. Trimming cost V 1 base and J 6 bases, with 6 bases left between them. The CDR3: CASSLSGPGELFF. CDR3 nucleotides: TGTGCCAGCAGCTTAAGTGGCCCCGGGGAGCTGTTTTTT.

The CDR3 coding sequence is TGTGCCACCAGCGGAGTTCGGACTAGCTTTTCCTACGAGCAGTACTTC. Its translation: CATSGVRTSFSYEQYF. The gene calls are TRBV15 and TRBJ2-7; 8 bases agree with TRBD2. CDR3 length: 16 amino acids. Per the germline V gene, CDR1 is LNHNV and CDR2 is YYDKDF (reference sequence). Unmatched junction bases numbered 10, after V lost 5 bases and J lost 1 base.

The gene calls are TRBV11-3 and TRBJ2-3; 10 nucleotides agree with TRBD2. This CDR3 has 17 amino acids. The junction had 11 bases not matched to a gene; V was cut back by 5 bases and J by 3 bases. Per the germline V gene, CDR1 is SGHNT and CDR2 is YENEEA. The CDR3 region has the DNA TGTGCCAGCAGCCCCCCGCGGGGAGCGGGAGGGACAGATACGCAGTATTTT. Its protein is CASSPPRGAGGTDTQYF. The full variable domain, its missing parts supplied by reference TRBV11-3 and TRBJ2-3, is EAGVVQSPRYKIIEKKQPVAFWCNPISGHNTLYWYLQNLGQGPELLIRYENEEAVDDSQLPKDRFSAERLKGVDSTLKIQPAELGDSAVYLCASSPPRGAGGTDTQYFGPGTRLTVL.

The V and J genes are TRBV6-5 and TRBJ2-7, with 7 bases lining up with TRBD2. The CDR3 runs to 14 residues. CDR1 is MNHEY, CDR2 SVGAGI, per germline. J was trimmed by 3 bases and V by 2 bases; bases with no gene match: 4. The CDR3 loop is CASSYGLADYEQYF. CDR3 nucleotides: TGTGCCAGCAGTTACGGGCTAGCGGACTACGAGCAGTACTTC.

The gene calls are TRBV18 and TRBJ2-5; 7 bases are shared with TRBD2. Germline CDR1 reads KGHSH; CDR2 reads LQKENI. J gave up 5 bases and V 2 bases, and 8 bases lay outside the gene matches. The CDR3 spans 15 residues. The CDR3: CASSPARERVETQYF. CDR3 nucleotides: TGTGCCAGCTCACCAGCGCGGGAGAGGGTCGAGACCCAGTACTTC.

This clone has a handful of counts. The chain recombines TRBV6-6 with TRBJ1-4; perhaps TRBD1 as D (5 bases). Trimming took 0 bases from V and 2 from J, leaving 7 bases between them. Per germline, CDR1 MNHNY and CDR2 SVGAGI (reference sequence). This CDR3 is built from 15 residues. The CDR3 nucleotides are TGTGCCAGCAGTTACTCAGGGGCGACTAATGAAAAACTGTTTTTT. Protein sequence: CASSYSGATNEKLFF.

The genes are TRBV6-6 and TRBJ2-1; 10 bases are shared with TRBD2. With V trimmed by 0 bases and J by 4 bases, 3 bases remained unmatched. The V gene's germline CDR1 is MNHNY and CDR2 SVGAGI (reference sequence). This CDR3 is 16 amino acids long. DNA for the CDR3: TGTGCCAGCAGTTACTCGAAGCGGGAGGGGTACAATGAGCAGTTCTTC. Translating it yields CASSYSKREGYNEQFF.

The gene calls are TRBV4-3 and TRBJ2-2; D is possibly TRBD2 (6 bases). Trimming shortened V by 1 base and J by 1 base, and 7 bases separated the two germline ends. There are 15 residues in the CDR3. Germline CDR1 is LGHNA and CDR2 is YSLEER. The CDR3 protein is CASSQGTMNTGELFF. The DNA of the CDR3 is TGCGCCAGCAGCCAAGGGACTATGAACACCGGGGAGCTGTTTTTT.

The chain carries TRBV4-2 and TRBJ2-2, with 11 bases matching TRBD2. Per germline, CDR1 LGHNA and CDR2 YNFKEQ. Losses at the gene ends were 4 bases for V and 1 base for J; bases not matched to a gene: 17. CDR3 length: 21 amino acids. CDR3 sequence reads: CASSPKSSGLAGGLNTGELFF. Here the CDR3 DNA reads TGTGCCAGCAGCCCTAAGTCTTCCGGGCTAGCGGGAGGATTGAACACCGGGGAGCTGTTTTTT.

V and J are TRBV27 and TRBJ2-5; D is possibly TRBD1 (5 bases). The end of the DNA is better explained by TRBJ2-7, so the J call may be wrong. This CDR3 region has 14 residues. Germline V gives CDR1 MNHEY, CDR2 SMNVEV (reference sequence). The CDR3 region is CASSFGRAGYEQYF. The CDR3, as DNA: TGTGCCAGCAGTTTCGGCAGGGCCGGATACGAGCAGTACTTC.

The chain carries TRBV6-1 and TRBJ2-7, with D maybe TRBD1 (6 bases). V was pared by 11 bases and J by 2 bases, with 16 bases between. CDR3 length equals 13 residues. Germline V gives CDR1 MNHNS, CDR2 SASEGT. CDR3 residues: CAGSDRPTYEQYF. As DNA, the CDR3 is TGTGCCGGGTCCGACAGGCCGACCTACGAGCAGTACTTC.

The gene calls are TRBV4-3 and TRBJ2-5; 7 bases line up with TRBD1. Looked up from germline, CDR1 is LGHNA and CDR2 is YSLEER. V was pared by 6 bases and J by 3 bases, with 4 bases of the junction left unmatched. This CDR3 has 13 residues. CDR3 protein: CASSYDREETQYF. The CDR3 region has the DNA TGCGCCAGCAGTTACGACAGGGAAGAGACCCAGTACTTC.

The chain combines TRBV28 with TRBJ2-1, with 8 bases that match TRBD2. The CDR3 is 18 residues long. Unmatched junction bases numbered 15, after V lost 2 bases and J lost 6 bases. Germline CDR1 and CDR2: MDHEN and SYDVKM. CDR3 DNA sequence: TGTGCCAGCAGTTTAAGTTTCCGGGGACTAGGGGAGGGCAATGAGCAGTTCTTC. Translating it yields CASSLSFRGLGEGNEQFF.

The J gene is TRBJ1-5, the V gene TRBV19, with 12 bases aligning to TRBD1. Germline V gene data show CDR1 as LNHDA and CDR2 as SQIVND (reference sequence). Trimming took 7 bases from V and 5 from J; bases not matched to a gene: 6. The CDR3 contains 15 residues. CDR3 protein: CASTAGTGGYQPQHF. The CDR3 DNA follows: TGTGCCAGTACAGCCGGGACAGGGGGCTATCAGCCCCAGCATTTT.

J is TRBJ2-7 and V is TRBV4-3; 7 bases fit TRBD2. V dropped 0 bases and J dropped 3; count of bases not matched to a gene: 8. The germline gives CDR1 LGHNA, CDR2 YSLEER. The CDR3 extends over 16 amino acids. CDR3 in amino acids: CASSQDLVTSVYEQYF. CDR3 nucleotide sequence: TGCGCCAGCAGCCAAGATCTGGTAACTAGCGTCTACGAGCAGTACTTC.

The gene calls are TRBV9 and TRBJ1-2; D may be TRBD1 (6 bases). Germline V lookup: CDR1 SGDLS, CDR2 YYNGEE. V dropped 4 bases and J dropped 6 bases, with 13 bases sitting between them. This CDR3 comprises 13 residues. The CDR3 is CASSFRGGDGYTF. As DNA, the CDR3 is TGTGCCAGCAGCTTTCGGGGGGGCGATGGCTACACCTTC.